These 21 T cell receptor beta chains were sequenced from one sample in a study of blood T cell repertoires in COVID-19. The assay was immunoSEQ multiplex PCR, and TCRdb's table has in-frame clones only and misses some. The profile covers approximately 40,000 clones, with roughly 81% appearing a single time and around 15% taken by the ten largest. Sample: peripheral blood. These receptors originate from a human donor in a cohort sampled during active COVID-19.

This clone was observed a single time. This chain links TRBV10-3 with TRBJ2-7; 8 bases are shared with TRBD1. This CDR3 region has 12 residues. With 10 bases clipped from V and 4 bases from J, the junction kept 6 bases outside the gene matches. CDR1 is ENHRY, CDR2 SYGVKD, per germline. This chain's CDR3 is CATSGGGYEQYF. The CDR3 coding sequence is TGTGCCACCTCAGGGGGCGGGTACGAGCAGTACTTC.

V is TRBV2 and J is TRBJ2-2, with D possibly TRBD1 on 6 matching bases. Germline lookup yields CDR1 SNHLY and CDR2 FYNNEI. The CDR3 loop spans 15 amino acids. Trimming took 5 bases from V and 1 from J, leaving 11 bases between them. The CDR3 reads CASSSGQLNTGELFF. The DNA for the CDR3 is TGTGCCAGCAGTTCAGGACAGTTGAACACCGGGGAGCTGTTTTTT. Full variable domain (rest looked up from reference TRBV2 and TRBJ2-2): EPEVTQTPSHQVTQMGQEVILRCVPISNHLYFYWYRQILGQKVEFLVSFYNNEISEKSEIFDDQFSVERPDGSNFTLKIRSTKLEDSAMYFCASSSGQLNTGELFFGEGSRLTVL.

This rearrangement joins TRBV27 to TRBJ1-4; D might be TRBD1 (5 bases). Germline CDR1 reads MNHEY; CDR2 reads SMNVEV (reference sequence). Trimming took 0 bases from V and 4 from J, leaving 12 bases between them. This CDR3 comprises 16 residues. CDR3 bases: TGTGCCAGCAGTTTATCGTCCCAGGGTTATAATGAAAAACTGTTTTTT. Its translation is CASSLSSQGYNEKLFF.

CDR3 protein: CASSEGSSGSHQETQYF. The CDR3 bases are TGCGCCAGCAGTGAGGGCAGTTCGGGTTCCCACCAAGAGACCCAGTACTTC. J is TRBJ2-5 and V is TRBV10-1, with D hard to call. V lost 2 bases, J lost 0 bases, and 16 bases lay in between. The V gene's germline CDR1 is WNHNN and CDR2 SYGVQD (reference sequence). The CDR3 is 17 residues long.

The J gene is TRBJ1-1, the V gene TRBV6-5, with D perhaps matching TRBD1 (6 bases). Germline V gene lookup returns CDR1 MNHEY and CDR2 SVGAGI. This CDR3 region has 13 residues. V lost 7 bases and J lost 1, with 10 bases in between. The CDR3, as DNA: TGTGCCAGCACGACAGGACAGAACACTGAAGCTTTCTTT. Its protein product is CASTTGQNTEAFF.

The chain combines TRBV6-5 with TRBJ1-2; 7 nucleotides match TRBD1. This CDR3 has 13 amino acids. The germline V gene encodes CDR1 MNHEY and CDR2 SVGAGI. V trimming: 6 bases; J trimming: 4 bases; junction bases outside the gene matches: 5. CDR3 sequence reads: CASSQGQIYGYTF. CDR3 DNA: TGTGCCAGCAGCCAGGGACAGATCTATGGCTACACCTTC.

The V and J genes are TRBV5-1 and TRBJ1-1, with 7 bases that match TRBD1. The CDR3 contains 14 residues. CDR1 is SGHRS and CDR2 is YFSETQ in the germline V gene. The ends lost 4 bases at V and 1 base at J; junction bases unmatched: 4. The CDR3 DNA is TGCGCCAGCAGCCATGGGACAGCGAACACTGAAGCTTTCTTT. Protein: CASSHGTANTEAFF.

The chain combines TRBV5-6 with TRBJ2-1; TRBD1 aligns across 8 bases. The V and J ends lost 4 bases and 7 bases, in that order; junction bases with no gene match: 10. Germline V gene lookup returns CDR1 SGHDT and CDR2 YYEEEE. CDR3 length: 15 amino acids. The CDR3 DNA sequence: TGTGCCAGCAGCCCCGGACAGGGAGTGGGAAATGAGCAGTTCTTC. This gives the protein CASSPGQGVGNEQFF.

The J gene is TRBJ1-1, the V gene TRBV5-1; maybe TRBD1 (5 bases). The CDR3 is made up of 13 amino acids. CDR1 is SGHRS, CDR2 YFSETQ, per germline. Trimming stripped 4 bases from V and 4 bases from J, with 11 bases between. The CDR3 coding sequence is TGCGCCAGCAGCCCCAGGGCCGCCACTGAAGCTTTCTTT. Translating gives CASSPRAATEAFF.

The chain has TRBV7-9 and TRBJ1-1; D is ambiguous. The CDR3 sequence is 13 residues long. CDR1 and CDR2 (germline): SEHNR, FQNEAQ (reference sequence). Trimming stripped 4 bases from V and 2 bases from J, with 8 bases between. The chain's CDR3 is CASSSDTNTEAFF. The DNA of the CDR3 is TGTGCCAGCAGCTCCGACACCAACACTGAAGCTTTCTTT.

The chain is built from TRBV5-1 and TRBJ2-2; D may be TRBD1 (5 bases). The V gene's germline CDR1 is SGHRS and CDR2 YFSETQ. The CDR3 covers 13 residues. Trimming took off 2 bases at V and 7 bases at J, with 9 bases between the two ends. The CDR3 region has the DNA TGCGCCAGCAGCTTTCCTAGGGGCGGGGAGCTGTTTTTT. Encoded protein: CASSFPRGGELFF.

V is TRBV24-1 and J is TRBJ2-2; TRBD1 is a possible D gene (6 bases). V was cut by 4 bases and J by 1 base, with 9 bases left in between. Germline V lookup: CDR1 KGHDR, CDR2 SFDVKD. The CDR3 sequence is 15 residues long. CDR3 amino acids: CATSDRTENTGELFF. CDR3 bases: TGTGCCACCAGTGACAGGACAGAGAACACCGGGGAGCTGTTTTTT.

The chain employs TRBV18 and TRBJ1-6; D is uncertain. The CDR3 totals 15 residues. Germline V gene lookup returns CDR1 KGHSH and CDR2 LQKENI. V gave up 5 bases and J gave up 5 bases, with 13 bases separating them. The DNA of the CDR3 is TGTGCCAGCTCATTTCGACAAGACAATAATTCACCCCTCCACTTT. Translated: CASSFRQDNNSPLHF.

This sequence joins TRBV27 and TRBJ1-5; no definite D call. Germline CDR1 reads MNHEY; CDR2 reads SMNVEV (reference sequence). The length of the CDR3 is 14 residues. The germline V and J ends were trimmed by 2 bases and 3 bases, with 8 bases remaining between them. The DNA of the CDR3 is TGTGCCAGCAGTTTAAGAGCTTACAATCAGCCCCAGCATTTT. Encoded protein: CASSLRAYNQPQHF.

The chain joins TRBV6-1 to TRBJ1-2, with D maybe TRBD1 (6 bases). V shed 3 bases and J shed 0 bases, with 11 bases lying between them. Germline CDR1 is MNHNS and CDR2 is SASEGT. The CDR3 has 15 amino acids. The CDR3 DNA reads TGTGCCAGCAGTGAGGGGGCGAGAGCTAACTATGGCTACACCTTC. This translates into CASSEGARANYGYTF.

The chain combines TRBV11-2 with TRBJ2-1; D unresolved. The germline CDR1 and CDR2 sequences are SGHAT and FQNNGV. The CDR3 has 16 amino acids. The ends were cut back, 0 bases at V and 9 bases at J, with 18 bases in the middle. CDR3 nucleotide sequence: TGTGCCAGCAGCTTAGATCGAGCCCGGAATGCGGCTGAGCAGTTCTTC. Residues: CASSLDRARNAAEQFF.

The CDR3 loop is CASSQVGGQAMGYTF. DNA of the CDR3: TGCGCCAGCAGCCAAGTAGGTGGACAGGCTATGGGCTACACCTTC. The rearrangement joins TRBV4-1 to TRBJ1-2; 7 bases are a match to TRBD1. Germline V CDR1 and CDR2: MGHRA, YSYEKL. This CDR3 contains 15 residues. The V segment lost 1 base and the J segment 8 bases; nucleotides outside the gene matches: 10.

By share of the sample, this clone is large. The chain is built from TRBV4-1 and TRBJ2-1, with 12 bases identical to TRBD2. J gave up 5 bases and V 5 bases, and 4 bases lay outside the gene matches. Germline CDR1 MGHRA, CDR2 YSYEKL. The CDR3 contains 15 residues. Written as DNA, the CDR3 is TGCGCCAGCAGCACGACTAGCGGGAGCCACAATGAGCAGTTCTTC. This codes for CASSTTSGSHNEQFF.

The chain has TRBV6-1 and TRBJ2-7, with D unresolved. The germline gives CDR1 MNHNS, CDR2 SASEGT. Trimming removed 3 bases at V and 5 bases at J, with 11 bases between. CDR3 length: 13 amino acids. CDR3 loop: CASSDGIGDEQYF. DNA for the CDR3: TGTGCCAGCAGTGATGGAATTGGAGACGAGCAGTACTTC.

This chain joins TRBV6-1 and TRBJ1-2; 8 bases are a match to TRBD1. Germline loops: CDR1 MNHNS, CDR2 SASEGT. The CDR3 is 15 amino acids. The trim removed 1 base at V and 4 bases at J, leaving 5 bases unmatched. This CDR3 is CASSEGWDRLYGYTF. CDR3 nucleotide sequence: TGTGCCAGCAGTGAAGGATGGGACAGGCTCTATGGCTACACCTTC.

This clone was seen more than once but under ten times. The CDR3 sequence is CASSQRTARRGPEGLFF. DNA for the CDR3: TGCGCCAGCAGCCAACGGACAGCCCGGAGAGGGCCCGAGGGACTGTTTTTT. This chain joins TRBV4-1 and TRBJ1-4; tentative D call: TRBD1 (6 bases). Trimming removed 2 bases at V and 13 bases at J, with 26 bases between. The length of the CDR3 is 17 residues. Germline V CDR1 and CDR2: MGHRA, YSYEKL.